This T cell receptor beta chain was documented in a study of blood T cells in healthy people across ages. Using a J-beta primer mix together with a sample-barcoded 5' primer, a second PCR was run for roughly 6 to 11 cycles. Each cDNA molecule was tagged by a template-switch adaptor with 12 random nucleotides. Each CDR3 protein is one row after TCRdb ran MiXCR on the 5' RACE reads. This table holds approximately 830,000 distinct CDR3 sequences, around 68% found once. Total RNA extracted from each sample amounted to at least 6 micrograms. CDR1 is PRHDT and CDR2 is FYEKMQ in the germline V gene (reference sequence). The CDR3 is 13 amino acids. A few counts support this clonotype. The antigen is unknown. Given a much more abundant clone one base away, this may be a read error. Study-wide results and caveats: Roughly linear age-related decline in beta diversity appeared, significant by age roughly 40.

Sequencing was carried out using blood. The chain recombines TRBV13 with TRBJ2-5, with TRBD1 as a possible D gene (6 bases). This clonotype originated in a man aged 25 to 45 in good health. The CDR3 sequence is CASSVGQGKSQYF. The CDR3 DNA reads TGTGCCAGCAGCGTAGGGCAGGGGAAGAGCCAGTACTTC.